The next 26 T cell receptor beta chains were all read from a single sample in a study of cytomegalovirus exposure and HLA in healthy donors. The PCR employed 60 Vbeta primers together with 13 Jbeta primers. The table came from immunoSEQ multiplex PCR; TCRdb's copy has only in-frame clones and leaves some out. The table shows some 88,000 clones, with 55% to 75% occurring only once. The specimen was PBMCs. These receptors were obtained from a woman aged 18-30 years in good health and CMV-seropositive.

V gene TRBV5-4 combines with J gene TRBJ2-7; tentative D call: TRBD2 (6 bases). CDR3 size: 16 residues. The V and J ends lost 0 bases and 2 bases respectively, with 15 bases between them. Germline CDR1 is SGHNT and CDR2 is YYREEE (reference sequence). CDR3 nucleotides: TGTGCCAGCAGCTTGGGTGGGGGAGCGGGCGCCTACGAGCAGTACTTC. Encoded protein: CASSLGGGAGAYEQYF.

V is TRBV7-2 and J is TRBJ2-1, with 7 nucleotides matching TRBD2. The CDR3 length is 15 residues. V lost 0 bases and J lost 4; bases outside the gene matches: 3. Germline CDR1 and CDR2: SGHTA and FQGNSA. The CDR3 region is CASSLASGPYNEQFF. The CDR3 DNA is TGTGCCAGCAGCTTAGCTAGCGGGCCGTACAATGAGCAGTTCTTC.

The genes are TRBV2 and TRBJ1-1; TRBD1 might be the D (5 bases). Germline CDR1 and CDR2: SNHLY and FYNNEI. Trimming shortened V by 7 bases and J by 1 base, and 10 bases separated the two germline ends. This CDR3 comprises 13 residues. The CDR3 reads CASMAGRNTEAFF. CDR3 sequence (DNA): TGTGCCAGCATGGCAGGGCGGAACACTGAAGCTTTCTTT.

The chain has TRBV27 and TRBJ2-3; 9 bases line up with TRBD2. Germline V gene sequence: CDR1 MNHEY, CDR2 SMNVEV (reference sequence). The CDR3 sequence is 12 residues long. V trimming: 3 bases; J trimming: 14 bases; junction bases outside the gene matches: 6. In nucleotides, the CDR3 is TGTGCCAGCAGTTTCAAGCTAGCGGGATTGTATTTT. Amino acids: CASSFKLAGLYF.

This clone was recorded a few times. The V and J genes are TRBV25-1 and TRBJ1-1; D is ambiguous. CDR3 length equals 11 residues. Deletions cut 3 bases from V and 8 bases from J, with 7 bases between. Germline values: CDR1 MGHDK, CDR2 SYGVNS. CDR3 protein: CASSEQAEAFF. In DNA, the CDR3 is TGTGCCAGCAGTGAGCAGGCGGAAGCTTTCTTT.

The chain combines TRBV19 with TRBJ1-5; TRBD1 agrees at 8 bases. CDR3 length: 18 amino acids. V trimming: 4 bases; J trimming: 0 bases; junction bases outside the gene matches: 11. CDR1 is LNHDA, CDR2 SQIVND, per germline (reference sequence). The CDR3 bases are TGTGCCAGTAGTACCGTGGACAGGGCCATCGATAGCAATCAGCCCCAGCATTTT. It is translated as CASSTVDRAIDSNQPQHF.

The rearrangement links TRBV5-1 to TRBJ2-1, with 13 bases fitting TRBD2. The trim removed 3 bases at V and 3 bases at J, leaving 12 bases unmatched. The CDR3 is 19 residues long. In germline, CDR1 is SGHRS, CDR2 YFSETQ. This CDR3 is CASSSTTSGRTRNYNEQFF. CDR3 nucleotides: TGCGCCAGCAGCTCTACGACTAGCGGGAGGACTCGGAACTACAATGAGCAGTTCTTC.

The genes are TRBV18 and TRBJ2-2; 7 nucleotides match TRBD1. Germline V CDR1 and CDR2: KGHSH, LQKENI. The CDR3 length is 14 residues. The V and J ends lost 8 bases and 2 bases, in that order; junction bases with no gene match: 5. CDR3 loop: CASLRQGNTGELFF. CDR3 nucleotide sequence: TGTGCCAGCCTCAGACAGGGAAACACCGGGGAGCTGTTTTTT.

Concerning this clone itself: The sample contains more than one DNA sequence encoding this CDR3. This sequence joins TRBV29-1 and TRBJ2-5; D unresolved. V was clipped by 2 bases and J by 5 bases, with 15 bases between them. There are 14 residues in the CDR3. CDR1 and CDR2 (germline): SQVTM, ANQGSEA. The CDR3 DNA follows: TGCAGCGTTGAATTTCACAGAGAAGTGGAGACCCAGTACTTC. Encoded protein: CSVEFHREVETQYF. The full variable domain, with the rest looked up from reference TRBV29-1 and TRBJ2-5, is SAVISQKPSRDICQRGTSLTIQCQVDSQVTMMFWYRQQPGQSLTLIATANQGSEATYESGFVIDKFPISRPNLTFSTLTVSNMSPEDSSIYLCSVEFHREVETQYFGPGTRLLVL.

The chain has TRBV7-9 and TRBJ2-7; TRBD2 matches 9 bases. Per germline, CDR1 SEHNR and CDR2 FQNEAQ (reference sequence). Trimming took 5 bases from V and 4 from J; bases not matched to a gene: 12. The CDR3 runs to 16 residues. The CDR3 is CASSPGREGLKYEQYF. CDR3 coding DNA: TGTGCCAGCAGCCCGGGGCGGGAGGGCCTTAAATACGAGCAGTACTTC.

The rearrangement joins TRBV4-3 to TRBJ2-1; TRBD1 aligns across 12 bases. This CDR3 has 16 residues. Per the germline V gene, CDR1 is LGHNA and CDR2 is YSLEER. After removal of 4 bases from V and 6 bases from J, the junction contained 7 bases not matched to a gene. The CDR3 region has the DNA TGCGCCAGCAGCCGACGGGGACAGGGGGCTAGCAATGAGCAGTTCTTC. Protein sequence: CASSRRGQGASNEQFF.

The CDR3 sequence: CASRFTPGTGGDSEKLFF. For the CDR3, the DNA is TGTGCCAGCAGATTTACTCCCGGGACAGGGGGCGATAGTGAAAAACTGTTTTTT. The chain is built from TRBV7-9 and TRBJ1-4; 12 bases are a match to TRBD1. This CDR3 is built from 18 residues. The J segment lost 7 bases and the V segment lost 6 bases, leaving 15 bases of the junction unmatched. The germline V gene encodes CDR1 SEHNR and CDR2 FQNEAQ (reference sequence).

This clone was picked up a small number of times. The chain couples TRBV29-1 to TRBJ2-1; 16 positions agree with TRBD2. The CDR3 is 17 amino acids. V lost 6 bases to trimming and J lost 6 bases; unmatched junction nucleotides: 11. The germline CDR1 and CDR2 sequences are SQVTM and ANQGSEA. The chain's CDR3 is CSVPAGLAGGQGNEQFF. The CDR3 nucleotides read TGCAGCGTACCCGCGGGACTAGCGGGGGGGCAGGGCAATGAGCAGTTCTTC.

This chain links TRBV27 with TRBJ2-7; TRBD1 aligns across 11 bases. Per germline, CDR1 MNHEY and CDR2 SMNVEV (reference sequence). This CDR3 has 15 amino acids. V trimming: 2 bases; J trimming: 3 bases; junction bases outside the gene matches: 3. In DNA, the CDR3 is TGTGCCAGCAGTTTAGGGACAGGGGGGATCTACGAGCAGTACTTC. It specifies CASSLGTGGIYEQYF.

The V call is TRBV7-3, the J call TRBJ2-5, with 7 bases identical to TRBD2. Germline V CDR1 and CDR2: SGHTA, FQGTGA. The CDR3 has 13 amino acids. V gave up 1 base and J gave up 7 bases; unmatched junction bases: 3. The CDR3 protein is CASSLSTGGTQYF. CDR3 DNA: TGTGCCAGCAGCTTAAGTACGGGAGGGACCCAGTACTTC.

V usage is TRBV7-2 and J usage is TRBJ2-1; TRBD2 aligns across 11 bases. There are 15 residues in the CDR3. In germline, CDR1 is SGHTA, CDR2 FQGNSA. Trimming at V came to 5 bases and at J to 6 bases, leaving 6 bases not matched to a gene. CDR3 DNA: TGTGCCAGCAGCCTACTAGCGGGAGTGGGCAATGAGCAGTTCTTC. Its translation is CASSLLAGVGNEQFF.

The rearrangement joins TRBV9 to TRBJ1-2; TRBD1 matches at 9 bases. Germline lookup yields CDR1 SGDLS and CDR2 YYNGEE. The ends lost 4 bases at V and 7 bases at J; junction bases unmatched: 5. The CDR3 is made up of 13 amino acids. In nucleotides, the CDR3 is TGTGCCAGCAGCCAGGGACAGGGTCCTGGCTACACCTTC. Encoded protein: CASSQGQGPGYTF.

This clone was seen a few times. V gene TRBV7-2 combines with J gene TRBJ2-1, with 9 nucleotides matching TRBD2. J lost 9 bases, V lost 5 bases, and 11 bases had no gene match. The CDR3 totals 15 residues. Germline CDR1 and CDR2: SGHTA and FQGNSA. This CDR3 reads CASSPRKRGAGEQFF. CDR3 nucleotide sequence: TGTGCCAGCAGCCCGAGGAAGCGGGGGGCGGGTGAGCAGTTCTTC.

This clone appeared a few times. V usage is TRBV4-3 and J usage is TRBJ2-1; TRBD2 agrees at 11 bases. The J segment lost 13 bases and the V segment lost 6 bases, leaving 14 bases of the junction unmatched. The germline CDR1 and CDR2 sequences are LGHNA and YSLEER. The CDR3 is 15 residues long. The CDR3 loop reads CASSSANVAGGAQFF. CDR3 nucleotide sequence: TGCGCCAGCAGTTCAGCTAATGTAGCGGGGGGGGCTCAGTTCTTC.

The V and J genes are TRBV4-3 and TRBJ1-5; D might be TRBD1 (6 bases). CDR3 length equals 17 residues. The germline gives CDR1 LGHNA, CDR2 YSLEER. Deletions cut 0 bases from V and 6 bases from J, with 18 bases between. CDR3 protein: CASSQDCRGPRSQPQHF. For the CDR3, the DNA is TGCGCCAGCAGCCAAGATTGCAGGGGCCCTAGGTCTCAGCCCCAGCATTTT.

The rearrangement links TRBV28 to TRBJ2-5; the D gene is possibly TRBD1 (6 bases). The CDR3 spans 15 residues. From germline, CDR1 is MDHEN and CDR2 SYDVKM. Trimming pared 1 base from V and 1 base from J, leaving 10 bases between. The CDR3 DNA sequence: TGTGCCAGCAGTTTATCTTACAGGGTCCAAGAGACCCAGTACTTC. Encoded protein: CASSLSYRVQETQYF. The variable domain in full, completed from reference TRBV28 and TRBJ2-5, reads DVKVTQSSRYLVKRTGEKVFLECVQDMDHENMFWYRQDPGLGLRLIYFSYDVKMKEKGDIPEGYSVSREKKERFSLILESASTNQTSMYLCASSLSYRVQETQYFGPGTRLLVL.

This CDR3 reads CASSLDEGANGYTF. For the CDR3, the DNA is TGTGCCAGCAGCTTAGACGAGGGGGCAAATGGCTACACCTTC. The rearrangement uses TRBV7-9 and TRBJ1-2; 7 bases fit TRBD1. Germline V CDR1 and CDR2: SEHNR, FQNEAQ (reference sequence). The V segment lost 1 base and the J segment 6 bases; nucleotides outside the gene matches: 5. This CDR3 region has 14 residues. The full variable domain, its missing parts supplied by reference TRBV7-9 and TRBJ1-2, is DTGVSQNPRHKITKRGQNVTFRCDPISEHNRLYWYRQTLGQGPEFLTYFQNEAQLEKSRLLSDRFSAERPKGSFSTLEIQRTEQGDSAMYLCASSLDEGANGYTFGSGTRLTVV.

This clone was picked up a small number of times. CDR3 sequence (DNA): TGTGCTAGTGGCAATGTCCGGGACACAACCTACGAGCAGTACTTC. Its translation: CASGNVRDTTYEQYF. The chain employs TRBV12-5 and TRBJ2-5; perhaps TRBD1 as D (6 bases). The DNA end lines up better with TRBJ2-7; the J call may be wrong. CDR1 LGHNT and CDR2 FRNRAP come from the germline V gene. This CDR3 spans 15 amino acids.

The table lists this clone with a few counts. Relative to the germline gene, one junction end is altered; a read error may explain this. The chain is built from TRBV27 and TRBJ1-1, with a tentative D call TRBD1 (5 bases). The CDR3 has 15 amino acids. Germline CDR1 is MNHEY and CDR2 is SMNVEV (reference sequence). In DNA form, the CDR3 reads TGTGCCAGCAGTTCCCCCCGGGGGGGGAACGCTGAAGCTTTCTTT. Its protein is CASSSPRGGNAEAFF.

This rearrangement joins TRBV2 to TRBJ1-1; D is unresolved. CDR1 and CDR2 (germline): SNHLY, FYNNEI. V lost 1 base, J lost 0 bases, and 6 bases lay in between. The CDR3 contains 14 residues. The CDR3 coding sequence is TGTGCCAGCAGTGAAGTCACAATGAACACTGAAGCTTTCTTT. Protein sequence: CASSEVTMNTEAFF.

The chain employs TRBV7-6 and TRBJ2-2; TRBD2 agrees at 8 bases. Germline V lookup: CDR1 SGHVS, CDR2 FNYEAQ. There are 19 residues in the CDR3. Trimming took 5 bases from V and 5 from J; bases not matched to a gene: 19. The CDR3 spells CASSPFRGTGLGLTGELFF. The CDR3 region has the DNA TGTGCCAGCAGCCCATTTAGGGGGACGGGACTAGGTTTGACCGGGGAGCTGTTTTTT. Based on the CDR3 plus reference TRBV7-6 and TRBJ2-2, the full variable domain is GAGVSQSPRYKVTKRGQDVALRCDPISGHVSLYWYRQALGQGPEFLTYFNYEAQQDKSGLPNDRFSAERPEGSISTLTIQRTEQRDSAMYRCASSPFRGTGLGLTGELFFGEGSRLTVL.